The sequence of this T cell receptor beta chain was determined in a study of T cell changes during pregnancy in multiple sclerosis. The data were produced by immunoSEQ multiplex PCR, yet TCRdb's version contains in-frame clones alone and is incomplete. The sample has fewer than 85,000 clones, approximately 93% seen once. V was trimmed by 7 bases and J by 1 base, leaving 7 bases between them. CDR1 MNHNY and CDR2 SVGAGI come from the germline V gene (reference sequence). This CDR3 has 13 residues. The chain combines TRBV6-6 with TRBJ2-2; D is ambiguous. The sequence derives from a female donor with multiple sclerosis, enrolled in a pregnancy study. This sample comprised peripheral blood, obtained in the second trimester of pregnancy. The CDR3 loop reads CASKTRNTGELFF. The CDR3 nucleotides read TGTGCCAGCAAGACACGGAACACCGGGGAGCTGTTTTTT.